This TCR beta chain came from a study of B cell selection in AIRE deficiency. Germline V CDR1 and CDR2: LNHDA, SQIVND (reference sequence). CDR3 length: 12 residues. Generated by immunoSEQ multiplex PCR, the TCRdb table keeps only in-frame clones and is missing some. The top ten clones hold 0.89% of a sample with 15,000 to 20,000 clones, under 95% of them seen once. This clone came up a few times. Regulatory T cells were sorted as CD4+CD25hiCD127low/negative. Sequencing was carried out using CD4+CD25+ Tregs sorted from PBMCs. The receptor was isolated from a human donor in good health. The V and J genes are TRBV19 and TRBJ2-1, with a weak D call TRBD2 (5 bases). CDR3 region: CESRGNYNEQFF. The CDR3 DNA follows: TGTGAGTCGCGAGGGAATTACAATGAGCAGTTCTTC.